The 23 T cell receptor beta chains below all came from one sample that was sequenced in a study of T cell repertoires in cytomegalovirus infection. TCRdb passed the reads through MiXCR, listing each CDR3 protein once. The sample has roughly 730,000 distinct CDR3 sequences; around 32% are singletons. The antigens these receptors bind are not known. The source material was cultured PBMCs, sampled from culture after CMV antigen stimulation. These receptors were obtained from a human donor in good health (CMV status not recorded). Some clones in this sample may be carry-over from other donors' samples.

The chain recombines TRBV4-1 with TRBJ1-2, with a possible D match to TRBD1 (6 bases). V shed 4 bases and J shed 8 bases, with 14 bases lying between them. This CDR3 comprises 13 residues. Germline values: CDR1 MGHRA, CDR2 YSYEKL. In DNA form, the CDR3 reads TGCGCCAGCAGCCCATTGACAGGAGGCGGCTACACCTTC. Translation gives CASSPLTGGGYTF.

This clonotype was observed a handful of times. V usage is TRBV28 and J usage is TRBJ2-5; D is undetermined. There are 15 residues in the CDR3. Trimming left V 4 bases short and J 0 bases short, with 12 bases between. Germline CDR1 is MDHEN and CDR2 is SYDVKM. CDR3 in amino acids: CASSWRVSYQETQYF. The CDR3 bases are TGTGCCAGCAGTTGGAGAGTCTCGTACCAAGAGACCCAGTACTTC.

This clonotype was seen only a few times. The chain joins TRBV5-5 to TRBJ1-2; TRBD1 aligns across 7 bases. Looked up from germline, CDR1 is SGHKS and CDR2 is YYEKEE (reference sequence). The CDR3 spans 13 residues. V dropped 4 bases and J dropped 4; count of bases not matched to a gene: 4. CDR3 sequence reads: CASSHQGGYGYTF. As DNA, the CDR3 is TGTGCCAGCAGCCACCAGGGGGGCTATGGCTACACCTTC. Combining the CDR3 with reference TRBV5-5 and TRBJ1-2 gives the whole variable domain DAGVTQSPTHLIKTRGQQVTLRCSPISGHKSVSWYQQVLGQGPQFIFQYYEKEERGRGNFPDRFSARQFPNYSSELNVNALLLGDSALYLCASSHQGGYGYTFGSGTRLTVV.

This clonotype was seen a handful of times. This chain uses TRBV7-2 with TRBJ2-3; 12 nucleotides match TRBD2. Per the germline V gene, CDR1 is SGHTA and CDR2 is FQGNSA. This CDR3 comprises 15 residues. With 8 bases clipped from V and 5 bases from J, the junction kept 8 bases outside the gene matches. The CDR3: CASSLMGLAGDTQYF. For the CDR3, the DNA is TGTGCCAGCTCCCTCATGGGACTAGCGGGAGATACGCAGTATTTT.

V is TRBV5-6 and J is TRBJ2-3; D call uncertain. Germline V gene data show CDR1 as SGHDT and CDR2 as YYEEEE. The CDR3 consists of 13 residues. V was shortened by 5 bases and J by 4 bases, with 11 bases between the two germline ends. This CDR3 is CASSVGSADTQYF. Written as DNA, the CDR3 is TGTGCCAGCAGTGTCGGATCAGCAGATACGCAGTATTTT.

This clonotype showed up many times. The J gene is TRBJ2-1, the V gene TRBV6-6; the match to TRBD1 covers 8 bases. The CDR3 is 17 amino acids. The trim removed 4 bases at V and 3 bases at J, leaving 11 bases unmatched. Germline loops: CDR1 MNHNY, CDR2 SVGAGI (reference sequence). The CDR3 DNA follows: TGTGCCAGCAGTTGGTCCAGTGGGACAGGTGTCTACAATGAGCAGTTCTTC. Amino acid sequence: CASSWSSGTGVYNEQFF.

The V call is TRBV5-4, the J call TRBJ2-3; TRBD1 matches 8 bases. V lost 2 bases and J lost 3; bases outside the gene matches: 2. Germline V gives CDR1 SGHNT, CDR2 YYREEE (reference sequence). The CDR3 extends over 14 amino acids. The DNA for the CDR3 is TGTGCCAGCAGCTTCCGGGACAGGACAGATACGCAGTATTTT. Translation: CASSFRDRTDTQYF.

The gene calls are TRBV6-1 and TRBJ1-3; D possibly corresponds to TRBD1 (6 bases). V lost 8 bases to trimming and J lost 0 bases, with 11 bases between them. Germline V lookup: CDR1 MNHNS, CDR2 SASEGT. The CDR3 is 14 amino acids. The CDR3: CASYRDLSGNTIYF. The CDR3 DNA sequence: TGTGCCAGCTACAGGGACCTCTCTGGAAACACCATATATTTT.

The sample holds a few counts of this clonotype. The chain employs TRBV12-3 or TRBV12-4 and TRBJ2-2; D is perhaps TRBD2 (5 bases). Trimming took off 10 bases at V and 4 bases at J, with 13 bases between the two ends. The CDR3 is made up of 13 amino acids. The CDR3 region has the DNA TGTGCCACCCAGACCGGAGGCACCGGGGAGCTGTTTTTT. Translated: CATQTGGTGELFF.

This clonotype was observed many times. The genes are TRBV7-2 and TRBJ2-7; D gene ambiguous. In germline, CDR1 is SGHTA, CDR2 FQGNSA. The V and J ends lost 3 bases and 0 bases respectively, with 6 bases between them. This CDR3 spans 13 amino acids. In nucleotides, the CDR3 is TGTGCCAGCAGCTTCGGCTACTCCTACGAGCAGTACTTC. Translated: CASSFGYSYEQYF.

This clonotype has at least ten counts. This chain joins TRBV7-2 and TRBJ2-5; possibly TRBD1 or TRBD2 for D (5 bases each). Germline lookup yields CDR1 SGHTA and CDR2 FQGNSA. The CDR3 is made up of 13 amino acids. The V end lost 4 bases, the J end lost 7 bases, and 13 bases lay between the germline ends. CDR3 sequence: CASSSSGSLTQYF. The CDR3 DNA is TGTGCCAGCAGCTCCTCAGGGAGCCTGACCCAGTACTTC.

This chain uses TRBV12-3 or TRBV12-4 with TRBJ1-1; no firm D call. V shed 5 bases and J shed 4 bases, with 14 bases lying between them. The CDR3 has 14 residues. As DNA, the CDR3 is TGTGCCAGCAGTCCATCCCCGGGTTTCACTGAAGCTTTCTTT. Protein: CASSPSPGFTEAFF.

This clonotype was picked up a small number of times. The rearrangement uses TRBV12-3 or TRBV12-4 and TRBJ1-4, with D tentatively TRBD1 (5 bases). Deletions cut 6 bases from V and 8 bases from J, with 13 bases between. The CDR3 runs 13 residues. The CDR3 is CASRGLSREKLFF. CDR3 nucleotide sequence: TGTGCCAGCAGGGGGCTATCGCGGGAAAAACTGTTTTTT.

The chain carries TRBV6-2 or TRBV6-3 and TRBJ2-5; possible D gene TRBD2, 5 bases. Germline V gene lookup returns CDR1 MNHEY and CDR2 SVGEGT. This CDR3 contains 14 residues. The V and J ends lost 4 bases and 4 bases respectively, with 13 bases between them. Here the CDR3 DNA reads TGTGCCAGCAGTTCTAGGGCCGAGGGAGAGACCCAGTACTTC. It translates to CASSSRAEGETQYF.

The table lists this clonotype with a count of one. The DNA of the CDR3 is TGTGCCAGCAGCCGCCGCTCTAGCGGGAGGGGAGATACGCAGTATTTT. Protein sequence: CASSRRSSGRGDTQYF. V is TRBV14 and J is TRBJ2-3; 12 positions match TRBD2. This CDR3 spans 16 amino acids. Looked up from germline, CDR1 is SGHDN and CDR2 is FVKESK. Trimming at V came to 4 bases and at J to 5 bases, leaving 7 bases not matched to a gene.

This sequence joins TRBV7-2 and TRBJ2-3, with D possibly being TRBD2 (7 bases). V was trimmed by 9 bases and J by 6 bases, leaving 19 bases between them. Looked up from germline, CDR1 is SGHTA and CDR2 is FQGNSA. The CDR3 has 14 amino acids. CDR3: CASRSGGPSDTQYF. The CDR3, as DNA: TGTGCCAGTCGCTCGGGGGGCCCGTCCGATACGCAGTATTTT.

This clonotype has a handful of counts. The V call is TRBV7-2, the J call TRBJ2-7; TRBD2 aligns across 7 bases. V shed 1 base, J shed 3 bases, and the junction held 3 bases outside the gene matches. CDR1 is SGHTA, CDR2 FQGNSA, per germline. This CDR3 spans 14 amino acids. CDR3 residues: CASSLGSGNYEQYF. In DNA form, the CDR3 reads TGTGCCAGCAGCTTAGGGAGCGGGAACTACGAGCAGTACTTC.

This clonotype came up once. V and J are TRBV6-1 and TRBJ2-7, with 13 positions matching TRBD2. The junction had 3 bases not matched to a gene; V was cut back by 7 bases and J by 3 bases. CDR3 size: 14 residues. From germline, CDR1 is MNHNS and CDR2 SASEGT. The CDR3: CASNRLAGGYEQYF. Here the CDR3 DNA reads TGTGCCAGCAACCGACTAGCGGGGGGCTACGAGCAGTACTTC.

This clonotype was counted only a few times. The V and J genes are TRBV2 and TRBJ1-1; no clear D. Germline V gene sequence: CDR1 SNHLY, CDR2 FYNNEI. The CDR3 is 14 amino acids. Trimming removed 6 bases from V and 1 base from J, with 12 bases in between. CDR3 in amino acids: CASSYTMGNTEAFF. CDR3 nucleotide sequence: TGTGCCAGCAGCTACACGATGGGGAACACTGAAGCTTTCTTT.

The gene calls are TRBV24-1 and TRBJ2-7; D not resolved. V was pared by 9 bases and J by 5 bases, with 16 bases between. Looked up from germline, CDR1 is KGHDR and CDR2 is SFDVKD. This CDR3 comprises 13 residues. The CDR3 DNA reads TGTGCCACCGTGCCGAGACCTGACGACGAGCAGTACTTC. Translation gives CATVPRPDDEQYF.

This sequence joins TRBV20-1 and TRBJ2-6; D unclear. The germline CDR1 and CDR2 sequences are DFQATT and SNEGSKA (reference sequence). CDR3 length: 18 residues. V was clipped by 3 bases and J by 0 bases, with 18 bases between them. CDR3: CSARGRLGSSSGANVLTF. CDR3 DNA sequence: TGCAGTGCTAGGGGAAGACTGGGGTCGAGCTCTGGGGCCAACGTCCTGACTTTC.

The chain is built from TRBV28 and TRBJ2-1; 10 nucleotides match TRBD1. Trimming removed 3 bases from V and 8 bases from J; junction bases left unmatched: 7. The CDR3 consists of 15 residues. Germline V gene sequence: CDR1 MDHEN, CDR2 SYDVKM. Written as DNA, the CDR3 is TGTGCCAGCAGTTTGGCGGGACAGGGGTCTGATGAGCAGTTCTTC. It yields the protein CASSLAGQGSDEQFF.

The chain recombines TRBV20-1 with TRBJ1-1; D not resolved. Germline loops: CDR1 DFQATT, CDR2 SNEGSKA (reference sequence). The CDR3 length is 14 residues. The V gene lost 1 base and the J gene lost 3 bases, with 12 bases spanning the gap. CDR3 nucleotides: TGCAGTGCTAGAGTTGGTCCGAGGCACACTGAAGCTTTCTTT. Translated, it gives CSARVGPRHTEAFF.